This TCR beta chain was sequenced during a study of cytomegalovirus exposure and HLA in healthy donors. PCR primers comprised 60 Vbeta and 13 Jbeta primers. Profiled with immunoSEQ multiplex PCR; TCRdb holds only in-frame clones, not every one. The sample has around 120,000 clones; 75% to 90% are singletons. CDR1 and CDR2 (germline): MGHDK, SYGVNS. The CDR3 consists of 12 residues. Trimming left V 1 base short and J 3 bases short, with 3 bases between. Study-level results: A later analysis showed HLA-associated TCR beta chains outstripping equally common others in clonal expansion. The likely origin of a cluster of highly shared sequence variants was a sequencing artifact.

A remark on this clone: Its antigen is currently unknown.

The rearrangement links TRBV25-1 to TRBJ1-2; no clear D gene. This clonotype originated in a female donor in good health and CMV-seropositive. Input material: PBMCs. CDR3 nucleotide sequence: TGTGCCAGCAGTGAATCGGACTATGGCTACACCTTC. Amino acid sequence: CASSESDYGYTF.